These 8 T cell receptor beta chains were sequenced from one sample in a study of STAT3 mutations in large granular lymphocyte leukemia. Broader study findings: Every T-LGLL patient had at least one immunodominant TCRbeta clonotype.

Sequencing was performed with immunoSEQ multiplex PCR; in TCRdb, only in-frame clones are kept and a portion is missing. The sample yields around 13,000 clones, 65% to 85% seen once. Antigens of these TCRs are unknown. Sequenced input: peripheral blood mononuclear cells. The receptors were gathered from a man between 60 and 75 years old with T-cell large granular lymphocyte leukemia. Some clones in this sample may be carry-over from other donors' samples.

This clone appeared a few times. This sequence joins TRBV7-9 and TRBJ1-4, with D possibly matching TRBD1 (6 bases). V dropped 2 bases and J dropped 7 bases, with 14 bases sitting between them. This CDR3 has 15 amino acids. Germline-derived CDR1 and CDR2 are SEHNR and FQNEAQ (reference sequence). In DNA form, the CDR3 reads TGTGCCAGCAGCTTACAAGGGGGTGAGGGTGAAAAACTGTTTTTT. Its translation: CASSLQGGEGEKLFF.

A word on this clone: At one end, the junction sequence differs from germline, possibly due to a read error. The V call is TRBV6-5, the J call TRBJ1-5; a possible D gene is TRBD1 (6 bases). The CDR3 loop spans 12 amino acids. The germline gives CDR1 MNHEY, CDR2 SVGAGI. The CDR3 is CACSTGRQPQHF. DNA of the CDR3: TGTGCCTGCAGTACAGGGCGTCAGCCCCAGCATTTT.

CDR3: CASVERDSFRGQYF. The CDR3, as DNA: TGTGCCAGCGTAGAGAGGGACAGTTTCCGAGGGCAGTACTTC. The V and J genes are TRBV6-6 and TRBJ2-7; 7 bases fit TRBD1. Germline-derived CDR1 and CDR2 are MNHNY and SVGAGI (reference sequence). The CDR3 is 14 residues long. Trimming removed 8 bases from V and 9 bases from J; junction bases left unmatched: 16.

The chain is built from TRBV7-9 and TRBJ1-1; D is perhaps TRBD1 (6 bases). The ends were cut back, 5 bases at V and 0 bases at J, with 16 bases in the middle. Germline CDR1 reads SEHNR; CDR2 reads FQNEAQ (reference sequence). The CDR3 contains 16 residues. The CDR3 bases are TGTGCCAGCAGCACCGTGGGGGGGCAGATGAACACTGAAGCTTTCTTT. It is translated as CASSTVGGQMNTEAFF.

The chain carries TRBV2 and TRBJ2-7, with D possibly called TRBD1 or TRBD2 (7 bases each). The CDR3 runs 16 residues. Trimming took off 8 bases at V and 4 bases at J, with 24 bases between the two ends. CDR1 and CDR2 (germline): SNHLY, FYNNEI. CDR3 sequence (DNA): TGTGCCAGCCGTCCCTCCCTCAGCCAGGGGGGGTACGAGCAGTACTTC. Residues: CASRPSLSQGGYEQYF.

DNA for the CDR3: TGTGCCAGCAGCTTGGGGGGGGCGCTTCCTTCAGGGTACTACGAGCAGTACTTC. It encodes CASSLGGALPSGYYEQYF. J is TRBJ2-7 and V is TRBV5-4; D tentatively reads TRBD1 or TRBD2 (6 bases each). The CDR3 consists of 18 residues. The germline CDR1 and CDR2 sequences are SGHNT and YYREEE (reference sequence). V was pared by 0 bases and J by 3 bases, with 22 bases between.

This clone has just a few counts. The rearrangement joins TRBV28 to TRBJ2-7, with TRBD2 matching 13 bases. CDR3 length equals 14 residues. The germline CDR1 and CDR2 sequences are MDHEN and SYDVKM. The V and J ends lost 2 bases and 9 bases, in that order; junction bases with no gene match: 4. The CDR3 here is CASSLGLAGAVQYF. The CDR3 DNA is TGTGCCAGCAGTTTAGGACTAGCGGGAGCTGTGCAGTACTTC. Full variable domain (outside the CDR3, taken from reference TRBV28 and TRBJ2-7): DVKVTQSSRYLVKRTGEKVFLECVQDMDHENMFWYRQDPGLGLRLIYFSYDVKMKEKGDIPEGYSVSREKKERFSLILESASTNQTSMYLCASSLGLAGAVQYFGPGTRLTVT.

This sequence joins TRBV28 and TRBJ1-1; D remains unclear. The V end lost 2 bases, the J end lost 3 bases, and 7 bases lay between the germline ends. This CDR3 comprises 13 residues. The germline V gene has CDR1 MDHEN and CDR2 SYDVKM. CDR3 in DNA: TGTGCCAGCAGTTTAAATTCGGACACTGAAGCTTTCTTT. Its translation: CASSLNSDTEAFF.